This T cell receptor (beta chain) was recorded in a study of T cell responses to AZD1222 COVID-19 vaccine (dated by TCRdb to about 2021). Concerning the study at large: Because spike-specific TCR depth and breadth did not differ between the two schedules, AZD1222 recipients who got a second dose at roughly 4 weeks were pooled with those who got a second dose at roughly 12 weeks. TCR sequencing was performed for 230 to 250 trial participants, of whom roughly 200 were given two doses of AZD1222 and approximately 25 were given two doses of MenACWY control vaccine. Trial participants were enrolled by age into 18-55, 56-69 and 70-plus year subgroups, with roughly 160, 29 and 62 TCR-sequenced participants respectively. General findings and caveats noted by the study authors: After two AZD1222 doses, spike-specific TCR breadth and depth were significantly higher than at day 0 and than in MenACWY recipients. Conclusions about previously exposed vaccinees were limited because only a handful of AZD1222 recipients were SARS-CoV-2 seropositive at baseline. Participants were mostly white British and included more females than males, and it was suggested by the authors that clonal diversity may have been underestimated. Nearly half of unique spike-specific TCRs reportedly recognized epitopes outside regions mutated in the B.1.351 and B.1.1.7 variants. Because no day 14 peak-response samples were available, repertoires were characterized only after the peak T cell response. In the small 56-69-year group, the increase in depth fell short of significance, most likely because of low power. Vaccine-associated CD4 TCRs spanned the whole spike protein, with dominant responses in regions 160-218 and 743-854.

Its CDR3 holds 13 amino acids, cysteine through phenylalanine. The CDR3 DNA has 39 bases and is translated from base 1. Based on the germline V gene, the CDR1 and CDR2 sequences are MDHEN and SYDVKM. Unmatched junction bases come to 7, with V trimmed by 10 bases and J by 5 bases. For this clone: Its specific antigen is unknown. Base qualities are missing; no much larger clone stands one base away.

The time point label, as the study defines it: baseline before first vaccination. The vaccinee samples were drawn from two UK trials, COV001 and COV002, one of which was a single-blind randomized controlled phase 2/3 trial testing AZD1222 (ChAdOx1 nCoV-19) in healthy adults. For TCRbeta chain sequencing, PBMC samples were collected from trial participants at day 0 and at day 28 after the second dose. The CDR3 regions of human TCRbeta chains were analyzed by immunosequencing. The paper's processing steps were these. TCRs in the repertoires were compared against a reference library of SARS-CoV-2-specific TCRs that had been generated with the MIRA antigen-specificity platform. Breadth was defined as the fraction of unique TCRs that were SARS-CoV-2-associated, and depth was defined as the fraction of total T cells that were SARS-CoV-2-associated. Using the MIRA data, each spike-specific TCR was mapped to the spike region that the TCR reacts to and placed in a CD4 or CD8 class. Log10-transformed breadth and depth values were compared by one-way ANOVA with Sidak's multiple comparisons tests. As stored in TCRdb, this immuneACCESS dataset retains in-frame rearrangements with V and J assigned. A fraction of the clones does not appear; measured against another copy, unresolved V genes explain less than half of the discrepancy, and the remainder lacks a known reason. D and trimming were read from the DNA, whereas the V and J calls and clone size are those reported in that table. The sample contains 100,000 or so clones, about 88% of them found a single time. The ten most abundant clones make up 13% of the sample.

This chain joins TRBV28 to TRBJ1-4; 7 bases in the junction line up with TRBD1. The sample here was peripheral blood, taken on day 0 of AZD1222 vaccination. This TCR was recovered from an adult in good health. This receptor carries the CDR3 CATVTGLNEKLFF. The bases are TGTGCCACCGTGACAGGGTTGAATGAAAAACTGTTTTTT.